The source of this T cell receptor beta chain is a study of early T cells in non-severe SARS-CoV-2 infection. TCRdb re-called the 5' RACE reads with MiXCR, one entry per CDR3 protein. The sample holds about 69,000 distinct CDR3 sequences; 10% to 15% are singletons and the top ten take around 6.3%. This clonotype was seen more than once but under ten times. The germline V gene has CDR1 GTSNPN and CDR2 SVGIG (reference sequence). CDR3 size: 13 residues. V was cut by 0 bases and J by 6 bases, with 6 bases left in between. The rearrangement joins TRBV30 to TRBJ1-6, with unresolved D. Sequenced: whole blood. This receptor was taken from an adult who was a healthcare worker with PCR-confirmed SARS-CoV-2 infection or an uninfected control (not recorded which). The CDR3 is CAWSVGPNSPLHF. CDR3 sequence (DNA): TGTGCCTGGAGTGTCGGGCCTAATTCACCCCTCCACTTT.